The 26 T cell receptor beta chains given below trace back to one sample, sequenced in a study of Tregs in tolerant kidney transplant recipients. The method was immunoSEQ multiplex PCR; TCRdb's version includes in-frame clones alone and lacks a portion of them. This table has approximately 260,000 clones, 65% to 85% appearing once. The sequencing sample was made of CD4+ T cells from blood. Receptors were obtained from a human donor in good health.

The genes are TRBV21-1 and TRBJ2-1; TRBD1 was called by the table and not checked on the DNA. TRBV21-1 is recorded as a pseudogene. The CDR3 covers 16 residues. The chain's CDR3 is CASSKLSRDRDLEQFF. The CDR3 DNA reads as TGTGCCAGCAGCAAATTATCCCGGGACAGGGACCTTGAGCAGTTCTTC.

The chain recombines TRBV29-1 with TRBJ2-1; TRBD1 matches at 8 bases. V dropped 8 bases and J dropped 8; count of bases not matched to a gene: 5. Germline CDR1 is SQVTM and CDR2 is ANQGSEA. The CDR3 runs to 11 residues. The CDR3 DNA reads TGCAGCCGGGACAGGAGGCATGAGCAGTTCTTC. It encodes CSRDRRHEQFF.

V usage is TRBV5-5 and J usage is TRBJ1-2; weak D call: TRBD1 (5 bases). CDR1 and CDR2 from the germline V gene are SGHKS and YYEKEE (reference sequence). The V end lost 0 bases, the J end lost 2 bases, and 11 bases lay between the germline ends. CDR3 size: 15 residues. CDR3 sequence: CASSLVPGPNYGYTF. CDR3 nucleotide sequence: TGTGCCAGCAGCTTGGTTCCGGGACCGAACTATGGCTACACCTTC.

The chain employs TRBV10-1 and TRBJ2-2; maybe TRBD1 (6 bases). V lost 5 bases and J 2 bases, leaving 12 bases between the germline ends. The CDR3 sequence is 15 residues long. The germline CDR1 and CDR2 sequences are WNHNN and SYGVQD (reference sequence). CDR3 residues: CASSRQAVNTGELFF. CDR3 bases: TGCGCCAGCAGTCGACAGGCTGTAAACACCGGGGAGCTGTTTTTT.

This clone was seen a handful of times. The gene calls are TRBV6-1 and TRBJ1-6; 7 nucleotides agree with TRBD1. V was clipped by 3 bases and J by 3 bases; unmatched bases: 2. The length of the CDR3 is 15 residues. Germline-derived CDR1 and CDR2 are MNHNS and SASEGT. Here the CDR3 DNA reads TGTGCCAGCAGTGAGACAGGGCTCTATAATTCACCCCTCCACTTT. Its translation: CASSETGLYNSPLHF.

V is TRBV2 and J is TRBJ1-1; D is possibly TRBD1 (6 bases). CDR3 size: 14 residues. The V end was cut by 7 bases, the J end by 7 bases, with 19 bases between. Germline V gene lookup returns CDR1 SNHLY and CDR2 FYNNEI. CDR3 protein: CASITMGGAGEAFF. The CDR3 DNA sequence: TGTGCCAGCATCACTATGGGGGGGGCTGGTGAAGCTTTCTTT.

This clone appeared once. This specimen includes other DNA sequences encoding the same CDR3. CDR3 DNA: TGTGCCAGCAGCTTATCGTGGGACAACGAAGTGGGTCAGCCCCAGCATTTT. It codes for CASSLSWDNEVGQPQHF. V gene TRBV7-9 combines with J gene TRBJ1-5, with D possibly TRBD1 on 6 matching bases. Germline assignment: CDR1 SEHNR and CDR2 FQNEAQ (reference sequence). V lost 2 bases to trimming and J lost 6 bases, with 20 bases between them. The CDR3 loop spans 17 amino acids.

V is TRBV2 and J is TRBJ1-1; no clear D. With 2 bases removed from V and 0 bases from J, the gap between germline ends came to 7 bases. CDR1 and CDR2 from the germline V gene are SNHLY and FYNNEI. The CDR3 runs to 14 residues. In DNA, the CDR3 is TGTGCCAGCAGTGAAAGACGGTTGAACACTGAAGCTTTCTTT. Encoded protein: CASSERRLNTEAFF.

The chain uses TRBV6-1 and TRBJ2-7; 9 nucleotides line up with TRBD1. The germline V gene has CDR1 MNHNS and CDR2 SASEGT. V trimming: 6 bases; J trimming: 3 bases; junction bases outside the gene matches: 9. The length of the CDR3 is 15 residues. The chain's CDR3 is CASSVGQGSFYEQYF. The CDR3 DNA is TGTGCCAGCAGCGTAGGACAGGGGAGTTTCTACGAGCAGTACTTC.

V usage is TRBV19 and J usage is TRBJ1-3; possible D gene TRBD1, 6 bases. CDR1 LNHDA and CDR2 SQIVND come from the germline V gene (reference sequence). CDR3 length: 15 residues. The V and J ends lost 5 bases and 3 bases respectively, with 14 bases between them. The CDR3 is CASSPEGTFGNTIYF. DNA of the CDR3: TGTGCCAGTAGTCCAGAGGGGACATTTGGAAACACCATATATTTT.

This rearrangement joins TRBV4-1 to TRBJ2-1; no definite D call. V lost 1 base and J 3 bases, leaving 7 bases between the germline ends. The CDR3 sequence is 14 residues long. Germline values: CDR1 MGHRA, CDR2 YSYEKL. The CDR3 protein is CASSQGSLYNEQFF. The CDR3 coding sequence is TGCGCCAGCAGCCAAGGATCTCTCTACAATGAGCAGTTCTTC.

V gene TRBV7-2 combines with J gene TRBJ1-1; a weak D match, TRBD1 (5 bases). V lost 1 base and J lost 6, with 18 bases in between. CDR3 length: 16 amino acids. Per germline, CDR1 SGHTA and CDR2 FQGNSA. Here the CDR3 DNA reads TGTGCCAGCAGCTTAGGGTTCAGGGCGGAGAGCGCTGAAGCTTTCTTT. As protein: CASSLGFRAESAEAFF. Full variable domain (missing parts from reference TRBV7-2 and TRBJ1-1): GAGVSQSPSNKVTEKGKDVELRCDPISGHTALYWYRQSLGQGLEFLIYFQGNSAPDKSGLPSDRFSAERTGGSVSTLTIQRTQQEDSAVYLCASSLGFRAESAEAFFGQGTRLTVV.

This chain links TRBV30 with TRBJ1-2, with TRBD1 as a possible D gene (5 bases). From germline, CDR1 is GTSNPN and CDR2 SVGIG (reference sequence). V dropped 3 bases and J dropped 7 bases, with 9 bases sitting between them. The CDR3 contains 11 residues. CDR3 bases: TGTGCCTGGAGAGAGGGGACTGGCTACACCTTC. It specifies CAWREGTGYTF. Looking up the rest from reference TRBV30 and TRBJ1-2 gives the full variable domain: SQTIHQWPATLVQPVGSPLSLECTVEGTSNPNLYWYRQAAGRGLQLLFYSVGIGQISSEVPQNLSASRPQDRQFILSSKKLLLSDSGFYLCAWREGTGYTFGSGTRLTVV.

The V and J genes are TRBV4-1 and TRBJ2-5; the match to TRBD1 covers 9 bases. Germline values: CDR1 MGHRA, CDR2 YSYEKL. V gave up 3 bases and J gave up 5 bases; unmatched junction bases: 10. CDR3 length equals 16 residues. For the CDR3, the DNA is TGCGCCAGCAGCCATTGGGGACAGGGCGTAGGGGAGACCCAGTACTTC. It specifies CASSHWGQGVGETQYF.

Only one count was recorded for this clone. The genes are TRBV11-2 and TRBJ1-4; the D gene is possibly TRBD1 (5 bases). CDR3 length: 14 residues. CDR1 SGHAT and CDR2 FQNNGV come from the germline V gene. The V end lost 4 bases, the J end lost 8 bases, and 14 bases lay between the germline ends. In DNA form, the CDR3 reads TGTGCCAGCAGCTCCACCGGCGGGACCGAAAAACTGTTTTTT. Translation: CASSSTGGTEKLFF.

The table lists this clone with a few counts. The identical CDR3 is also encoded by other nucleotide sequences in the sample. V usage is TRBV19 and J usage is TRBJ2-1, with a weak D call TRBD2 (5 bases). This CDR3 is 11 amino acids long. The germline V gene encodes CDR1 LNHDA and CDR2 SQIVND (reference sequence). Trimming left V 9 bases short and J 3 bases short, with 6 bases between. CDR3 coding DNA: TGTGCCAGCCGGGACTACAATGAGCAGTTCTTC. Protein: CASRDYNEQFF.

As to this clone: The same CDR3 also results from other DNA sequences found in this sample. V usage is TRBV5-1 and J usage is TRBJ2-7; D call uncertain. Germline V lookup: CDR1 SGHRS, CDR2 YFSETQ. The CDR3 has 13 amino acids. Trimming removed 2 bases at V and 0 bases at J, with 6 bases between. The CDR3, as DNA: TGCGCCAGCAGCTTCCGGAGCTCCTACGAGCAGTACTTC. Translated: CASSFRSSYEQYF.

The chain uses TRBV6-5 and TRBJ2-7, with TRBD2 matching over 8 bases. The CDR3 contains 16 residues. V was pared by 0 bases and J by 3 bases, with 7 bases of the junction left unmatched. Per the germline V gene, CDR1 is MNHEY and CDR2 is SVGAGI. CDR3 protein: CASSYSGSGIVYEQYF. CDR3 sequence (DNA): TGTGCCAGCAGTTACTCGGGTAGCGGGATTGTCTACGAGCAGTACTTC.

This clone was found a few times. The V gene is TRBV6-5, the J gene TRBJ1-1; D might be TRBD1 (5 bases). This CDR3 region has 14 residues. V was shortened by 6 bases and J by 4 bases, with 15 bases between the two germline ends. The germline V gene encodes CDR1 MNHEY and CDR2 SVGAGI. CDR3 region: CASSLFGGGTEAFF. The CDR3 DNA reads as TGTGCCAGCAGCCTCTTCGGGGGGGGCACTGAAGCTTTCTTT.

CDR3 amino acids: CASSFSIRLAGADTQYF. CDR3 sequence (DNA): TGTGCCAGCAGCTTCTCCATCCGACTAGCGGGGGCAGATACGCAGTATTTT. This sequence joins TRBV11-2 and TRBJ2-3; 12 positions agree with TRBD2. J gave up 4 bases and V 3 bases, and 8 bases lay outside the gene matches. The CDR3 sequence is 17 residues long. Germline assignment: CDR1 SGHAT and CDR2 FQNNGV.

Concerning this clone: Other DNA sequences in this specimen translate into the identical CDR3. The chain is built from TRBV2 and TRBJ1-1; D unresolved. Germline V gene lookup returns CDR1 SNHLY and CDR2 FYNNEI. V was shortened by 3 bases and J by 2 bases, with 7 bases between the two germline ends. The CDR3 runs 13 residues. The DNA for the CDR3 is TGTGCCAGCAGTGAGGAGGGTAACACTGAAGCTTTCTTT. Translated: CASSEEGNTEAFF.

The chain has TRBV2 and TRBJ1-1; 10 nucleotides line up with TRBD1. Per germline, CDR1 SNHLY and CDR2 FYNNEI. V dropped 6 bases and J dropped 4; count of bases not matched to a gene: 5. The CDR3 covers 14 residues. The CDR3 loop is CASRTGGYVTEAFF. The DNA for the CDR3 is TGTGCCAGCAGGACAGGGGGCTATGTCACTGAAGCTTTCTTT.

The rearrangement uses TRBV4-1 and TRBJ1-4, with D possibly being TRBD1 (5 bases). CDR3 length equals 17 residues. Germline CDR1 and CDR2: MGHRA and YSYEKL. V lost 5 bases to trimming and J lost 4 bases, with 20 bases between them. Here the CDR3 DNA reads TGCGCCAGCAGCGGGAACCGGGGGTCCTCGTATAATGAAAAACTGTTTTTT. It yields the protein CASSGNRGSSYNEKLFF.

The chain carries TRBV18 and TRBJ2-7; 8 positions agree with TRBD1. Germline-derived CDR1 and CDR2 are KGHSH and LQKENI. This CDR3 spans 15 amino acids. V lost 3 bases, J lost 2 bases, and 6 bases stayed unmatched. DNA for the CDR3: TGTGCCAGCTCACCTGACAGGGGCCTGGCCTACGAGCAGTACTTC. It is translated as CASSPDRGLAYEQYF.

The V and J genes are TRBV14 and TRBJ1-4; tentative D call: TRBD1 (6 bases). Looked up from germline, CDR1 is SGHDN and CDR2 is FVKESK. V lost 1 base, J lost 5 bases, and 14 bases lay in between. The CDR3 sequence is 16 residues long. CDR3 in DNA: TGTGCCAGCAGCCAAGGGGGGACAAGGTTAAATGAAAAACTGTTTTTT. As protein: CASSQGGTRLNEKLFF.

This chain links TRBV10-3 with TRBJ2-6; 10 bases align to TRBD1. Germline V lookup: CDR1 ENHRY, CDR2 SYGVKD. V lost 6 bases, J lost 4 bases, and 18 bases stayed unmatched. The CDR3 runs 20 residues. The CDR3 sequence: CAIRSQSGQGDYTGANVLTF. In nucleotides, the CDR3 is TGTGCCATCAGGTCCCAATCCGGACAGGGGGACTATACCGGGGCCAACGTCCTGACTTTC.